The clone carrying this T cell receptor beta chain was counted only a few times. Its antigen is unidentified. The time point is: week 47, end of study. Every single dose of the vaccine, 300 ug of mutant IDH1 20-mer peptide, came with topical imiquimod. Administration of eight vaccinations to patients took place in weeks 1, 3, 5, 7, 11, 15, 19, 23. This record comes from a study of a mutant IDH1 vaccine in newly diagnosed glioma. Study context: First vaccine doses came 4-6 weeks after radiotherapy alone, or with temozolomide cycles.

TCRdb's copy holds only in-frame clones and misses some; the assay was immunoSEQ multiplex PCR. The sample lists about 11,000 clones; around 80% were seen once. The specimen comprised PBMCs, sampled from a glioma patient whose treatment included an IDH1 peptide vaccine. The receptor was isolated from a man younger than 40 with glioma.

The chain's CDR3 is CASSVGGLQETQYF. The CDR3 DNA sequence: TGTGCCAGCAGCGTAGGAGGACTTCAAGAGACCCAGTACTTC. The chain employs TRBV9 and TRBJ2-5, with a tentative D call TRBD2 (5 bases). Trimming left V 0 bases short and J 2 bases short, with 8 bases between. Germline assignment: CDR1 SGDLS and CDR2 YYNGEE. CDR3 length: 14 amino acids.